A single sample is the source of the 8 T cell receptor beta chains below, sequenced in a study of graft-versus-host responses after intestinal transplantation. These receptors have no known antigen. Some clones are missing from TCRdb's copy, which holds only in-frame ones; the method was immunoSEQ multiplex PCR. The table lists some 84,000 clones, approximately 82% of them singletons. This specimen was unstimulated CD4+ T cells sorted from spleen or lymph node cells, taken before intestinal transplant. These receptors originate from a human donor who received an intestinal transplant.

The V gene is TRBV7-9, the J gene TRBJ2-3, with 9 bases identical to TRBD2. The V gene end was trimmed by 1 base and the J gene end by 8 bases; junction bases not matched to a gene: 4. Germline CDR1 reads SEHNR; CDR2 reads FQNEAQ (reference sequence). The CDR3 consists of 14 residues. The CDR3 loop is CASSLVGLAGTQYF. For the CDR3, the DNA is TGTGCCAGCAGCTTAGTGGGACTAGCCGGTACGCAGTATTTT.

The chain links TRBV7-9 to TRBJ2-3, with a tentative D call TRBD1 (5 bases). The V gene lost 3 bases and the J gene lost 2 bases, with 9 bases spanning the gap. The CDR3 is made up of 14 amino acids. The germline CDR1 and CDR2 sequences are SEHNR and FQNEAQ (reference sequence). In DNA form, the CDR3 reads TGTGCCAGCAGCTTGACAGCCCTCACAGATACGCAGTATTTT. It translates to CASSLTALTDTQYF.

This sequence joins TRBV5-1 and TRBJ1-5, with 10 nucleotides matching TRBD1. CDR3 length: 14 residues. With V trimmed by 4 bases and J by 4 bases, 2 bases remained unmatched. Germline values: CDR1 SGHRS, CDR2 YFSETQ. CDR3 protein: CASSEGQGNQPQHF. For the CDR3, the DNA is TGCGCCAGCAGCGAGGGACAGGGGAATCAGCCCCAGCATTTT. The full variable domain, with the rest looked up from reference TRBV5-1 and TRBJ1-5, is KAGVTQTPRYLIKTRGQQVTLSCSPISGHRSVSWYQQTPGQGLQFLFEYFSETQRNKGNFPGRFSGRQFSNSRSEMNVSTLELGDSALYLCASSEGQGNQPQHFGDGTRLSIL.

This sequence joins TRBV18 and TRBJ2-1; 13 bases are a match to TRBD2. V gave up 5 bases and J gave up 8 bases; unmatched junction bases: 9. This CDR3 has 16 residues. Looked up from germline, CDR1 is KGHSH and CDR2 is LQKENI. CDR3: CASSALAGGPGDEQFF. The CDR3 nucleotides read TGTGCCAGCTCAGCACTAGCGGGGGGGCCCGGGGATGAGCAGTTCTTC.

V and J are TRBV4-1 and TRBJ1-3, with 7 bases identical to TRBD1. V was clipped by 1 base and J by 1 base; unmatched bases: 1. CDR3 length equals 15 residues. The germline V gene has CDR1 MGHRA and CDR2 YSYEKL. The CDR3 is CASSQGTGSGNTIYF. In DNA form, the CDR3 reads TGCGCCAGCAGCCAAGGGACAGGATCTGGAAACACCATATATTTT.

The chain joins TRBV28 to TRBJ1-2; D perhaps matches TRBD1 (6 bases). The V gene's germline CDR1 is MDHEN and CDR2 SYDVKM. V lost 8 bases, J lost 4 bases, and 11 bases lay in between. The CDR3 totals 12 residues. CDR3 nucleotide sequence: TGTGCCAGCCACCGACAGGTCTATGGCTACACCTTC. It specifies CASHRQVYGYTF.

In DNA form, the CDR3 reads TGCGCCAGCAGCTCCATTAGAGAAGAGACCCAGTACTTC. It encodes CASSSIREETQYF. The genes are TRBV5-1 and TRBJ2-5; D not resolved. Trimming stripped 3 bases from V and 3 bases from J, with 9 bases between. The CDR3 extends over 13 amino acids. Germline lookup yields CDR1 SGHRS and CDR2 YFSETQ. Full variable domain (missing parts from reference TRBV5-1 and TRBJ2-5): KAGVTQTPRYLIKTRGQQVTLSCSPISGHRSVSWYQQTPGQGLQFLFEYFSETQRNKGNFPGRFSGRQFSNSRSEMNVSTLELGDSALYLCASSSIREETQYFGPGTRLLVL.

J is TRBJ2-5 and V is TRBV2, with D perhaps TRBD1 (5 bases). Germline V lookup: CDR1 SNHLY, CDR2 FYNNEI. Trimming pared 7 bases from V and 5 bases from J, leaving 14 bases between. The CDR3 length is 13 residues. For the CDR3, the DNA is TGTGCCAGCAAGAAAGGGGCAGAGGAGACCCAGTACTTC. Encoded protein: CASKKGAEETQYF. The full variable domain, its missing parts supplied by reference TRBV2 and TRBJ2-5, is EPEVTQTPSHQVTQMGQEVILRCVPISNHLYFYWYRQILGQKVEFLVSFYNNEISEKSEIFDDQFSVERPDGSNFTLKIRSTKLEDSAMYFCASKKGAEETQYFGPGTRLLVL.